A single sample gave rise to the 11 T cell receptor beta chains below, sequenced in a study of OX40 agonist ivuxolimab in advanced cancers. Assay: immunoSEQ multiplex PCR; the TCRdb copy retains only in-frame clones and omits some. In the table there are some 60,000 clones, around 90% of which are singletons. Sequenced here: CD4+ or CD8+ T cells sorted from blood, sampled in a trial of the OX40 agonist ivuxolimab. Receptors originate from an adult with an advanced solid tumor such as melanoma, head and neck, liver or kidney cancer.

V gene TRBV28 combines with J gene TRBJ2-5; D unresolved. V lost 4 bases to trimming and J lost 4 bases, with 16 bases between them. The CDR3 has 15 residues. Germline V lookup: CDR1 MDHEN, CDR2 SYDVKM. CDR3 DNA sequence: TGTGCCAGCAGTTCCCTCTCCTTCGCGCGAGAGACCCAGTACTTC. This sequence encodes CASSSLSFARETQYF.

This chain links TRBV7-8 with TRBJ2-1; maybe TRBD2 (6 bases). Trimming pared 1 base from V and 2 bases from J, leaving 9 bases between. The germline CDR1 and CDR2 sequences are SGHVS and FQNEAQ. The CDR3 is 15 residues long. The chain's CDR3 is CASSLGGKTYNEQFF. The CDR3 DNA follows: TGTGCCAGCAGCTTAGGCGGGAAGACCTACAATGAGCAGTTCTTC.

V gene TRBV19 combines with J gene TRBJ1-1; D remains ambiguous. The germline V gene has CDR1 LNHDA and CDR2 SQIVND (reference sequence). Trimming took 3 bases from V and 2 from J, leaving 19 bases between them. The CDR3 sequence is 17 residues long. CDR3 residues: CASSMLGPTLLNTEAFF. As DNA, the CDR3 is TGTGCCAGTAGTATGTTAGGACCCACACTACTCAACACTGAAGCTTTCTTT.

The V call is TRBV18, the J call TRBJ2-1; TRBD2 aligns across 7 bases. The CDR3 consists of 14 residues. V was pared by 6 bases and J by 2 bases, with 4 bases of the junction left unmatched. Germline CDR1 reads KGHSH; CDR2 reads LQKENI. The CDR3 nucleotides read TGTGCCAGCTCGATCGCGGGAGCCTACAATGAGCAGTTCTTC. Encoded protein: CASSIAGAYNEQFF.

The chain has TRBV6-5 and TRBJ2-2; tentatively, D is TRBD2 (6 bases). The CDR3 sequence is 15 residues long. Trimming stripped 4 bases from V and 6 bases from J, with 15 bases between. Per germline, CDR1 MNHEY and CDR2 SVGAGI. This chain's CDR3 is CASSWVGSGSGELFF. The CDR3 DNA reads as TGTGCCAGCAGTTGGGTCGGGAGCGGGTCCGGGGAGCTGTTTTTT.

The chain uses TRBV4-1 and TRBJ2-7; D ambiguous. The ends were cut back, 1 base at V and 5 bases at J, with 3 bases in the middle. This CDR3 is 11 amino acids long. The germline CDR1 and CDR2 sequences are MGHRA and YSYEKL. The CDR3 DNA is TGCGCCAGCAGCCAAGTCAACGAGCAGTACTTC. This sequence encodes CASSQVNEQYF.

This chain joins TRBV2 and TRBJ1-2, with D tentatively TRBD1 (5 bases). The V end lost 6 bases, the J end lost 8 bases, and 10 bases lay between the germline ends. The CDR3 is 11 amino acids. In germline, CDR1 is SNHLY, CDR2 FYNNEI. The CDR3, as DNA: TGTGCCAGCAGACAGGAGGGCGGCTACACCTTC. Amino acid sequence: CASRQEGGYTF.

Notes on this clone: A junction end diverges from the germline sequence, so it may reflect a read error. The gene calls are TRBV4-1 and TRBJ2-7, with unresolved D. The CDR3 runs 15 residues. The germline V gene encodes CDR1 MGHRA and CDR2 YSYEKL. This chain's CDR3 is CASSQDWDTPYEQYF. The CDR3 DNA follows: TGTGCCAGCAGCCAAGATTGGGATACCCCCTACGAGCAGTACTTC.

This rearrangement joins TRBV11-2 to TRBJ2-5; D perhaps matches TRBD1 (5 bases). V was clipped by 0 bases and J by 7 bases, with 9 bases between them. The CDR3 is made up of 13 amino acids. The germline gives CDR1 SGHAT, CDR2 FQNNGV. The CDR3 region is CASSLDRDGTQYF. The CDR3 DNA is TGTGCCAGCAGCTTAGACAGGGATGGGACCCAGTACTTC.

This clone showed up just a few times. This chain uses TRBV6-1 with TRBJ2-7; TRBD2 matches 10 bases. The V segment lost 2 bases and the J segment 1 base; nucleotides outside the gene matches: 2. Germline CDR1 is MNHNS and CDR2 is SASEGT. The CDR3 totals 15 residues. The CDR3 bases are TGTGCCAGCAGTGAAAGGACTAGCGGATCCTACGAGCAGTACTTC. Translated, it gives CASSERTSGSYEQYF.

The sample holds a few counts of this clone. V and J are TRBV18 and TRBJ1-5; possible D gene TRBD1, 5 bases. This CDR3 has 16 residues. V shed 2 bases and J shed 7 bases, with 18 bases lying between them. CDR1 is KGHSH, CDR2 LQKENI, per germline. DNA of the CDR3: TGTGCCAGCTCACCAGTCGGACCATTGAGGGACCAGCCCCAGCATTTT. This encodes CASSPVGPLRDQPQHF.